Described below is a single TCR beta chain sequence and its context. Its antigen is undetermined. The assay was immunoSEQ multiplex PCR, and TCRdb's table has in-frame clones only and misses some. This table has approximately 58,000 clones, approximately 82% appearing once. During the collection period, no donor immune events like infections were recorded. Trimming shortened V by 4 bases and J by 4 bases, and 7 bases separated the two germline ends. This CDR3 comprises 13 residues. CDR1 and CDR2 (germline): SEHNR, FQNEAQ (reference sequence). The sample belongs to a study of identifying expanded T cells in peripheral blood. Overall study findings and caveats: Over approximately two and four weeks, about 15 and 19 clones changed, versus 1.2 between replicates. Variance in clone template counts between two-week samples significantly increased with total template count across all healthy donors.

The receptor was derived from a person aged 18 to 70 in good health. Sequenced sample: blood. This sequence joins TRBV7-9 and TRBJ2-2; D unclear. CDR3 nucleotides: TGTGCCAGCAGCTCACGAGTCACCGGGGAGCTGTTTTTT. Translation: CASSSRVTGELFF.